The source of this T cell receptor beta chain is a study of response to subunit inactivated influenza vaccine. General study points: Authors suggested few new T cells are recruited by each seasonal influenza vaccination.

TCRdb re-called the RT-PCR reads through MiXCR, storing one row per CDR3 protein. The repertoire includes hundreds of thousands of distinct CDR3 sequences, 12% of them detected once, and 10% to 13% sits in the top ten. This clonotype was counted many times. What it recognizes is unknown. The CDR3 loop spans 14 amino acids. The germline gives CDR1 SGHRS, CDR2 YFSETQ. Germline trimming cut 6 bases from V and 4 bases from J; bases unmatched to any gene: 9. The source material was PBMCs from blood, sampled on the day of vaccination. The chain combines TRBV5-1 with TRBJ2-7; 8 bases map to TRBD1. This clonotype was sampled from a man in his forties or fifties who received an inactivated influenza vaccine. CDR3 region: CASTVGDRTYEQYF. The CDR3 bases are TGCGCCAGCACCGTGGGGGACAGGACATACGAGCAGTACTTC. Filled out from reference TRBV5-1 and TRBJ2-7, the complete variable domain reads KAGVTQTPRYLIKTRGQQVTLSCSPISGHRSVSWYQQTPGQGLQFLFEYFSETQRNKGNFPGRFSGRQFSNSRSEMNVSTLELGDSALYLCASTVGDRTYEQYFGPGTRLTVT.